The 15 T cell receptor beta chains presented below share a single source sample, sequenced in a study of blood T cell repertoires in COVID-19. The table came from immunoSEQ multiplex PCR; TCRdb's copy has only in-frame clones and leaves some out. The sample yields some 120,000 clones, 85% to 90% seen once. Sequencing was carried out using peripheral blood. Source of these receptors: a man aged 55 to 69 with acute or convalescent COVID-19.

The rearrangement links TRBV28 to TRBJ2-7, with a weak D call TRBD1 (6 bases). Germline-derived CDR1 and CDR2 are MDHEN and SYDVKM. The CDR3 extends over 15 amino acids. Trimming stripped 7 bases from V and 0 bases from J, with 16 bases between. DNA for the CDR3: TGTGCCAGCACCCGGGACACCTCGAGCTCCTACGAGCAGTACTTC. This translates into CASTRDTSSSYEQYF.

The chain joins TRBV10-3 to TRBJ1-1; D is unresolved. The CDR3 runs 12 residues. V was pared by 3 bases and J by 3 bases, with 5 bases between. The germline V gene has CDR1 ENHRY and CDR2 SYGVKD. CDR3 nucleotides: TGTGCCATCAGTGAAACGGACACTGAAGCTTTCTTT. Protein: CAISETDTEAFF.

The rearrangement links TRBV2 to TRBJ2-7; 8 bases map to TRBD1. Looked up from germline, CDR1 is SNHLY and CDR2 is FYNNEI. There are 15 residues in the CDR3. J lost 3 bases, V lost 2 bases, and 6 bases had no gene match. The CDR3 coding sequence is TGTGCCAGCAGTGAAATGGCAGGGGGCAACTACGAGCAGTACTTC. This encodes CASSEMAGGNYEQYF.

This clone appeared a few times. This chain joins TRBV12-3 or TRBV12-4 and TRBJ1-1; TRBD1 matches at 8 bases. V lost 6 bases, J lost 0 bases, and 0 bases stayed unmatched. This CDR3 comprises 13 residues. The CDR3 protein is CASRGQVNTEAFF. The DNA for the CDR3 is TGTGCCAGCAGGGGACAGGTGAACACTGAAGCTTTCTTT.

The CDR3 here is CASQFPGELFF. DNA of the CDR3: TGTGCCAGTCAATTTCCCGGGGAGCTGTTTTTT. This chain joins TRBV28 and TRBJ2-2; D not certain. The CDR3 runs 11 residues. Germline V gives CDR1 MDHEN, CDR2 SYDVKM. V gave up 9 bases and J gave up 6 bases, with 8 bases separating them.

The gene calls are TRBV9 and TRBJ1-2; TRBD1 matches 9 bases. The CDR3 contains 16 residues. V lost 3 bases to trimming and J lost 3 bases; unmatched junction nucleotides: 9. Germline CDR1 is SGDLS and CDR2 is YYNGEE. CDR3 nucleotides: TGTGCCAGCAGCGCTCGAGGCGGACAGGGGTACTATGGCTACACCTTC. Encoded protein: CASSARGGQGYYGYTF.

The chain carries TRBV28 and TRBJ2-7; TRBD2 is a possible D gene (6 bases). The V gene's germline CDR1 is MDHEN and CDR2 SYDVKM. The CDR3 has 13 amino acids. V was shortened by 10 bases and J by 3 bases, with 16 bases between the two germline ends. The CDR3, as DNA: TGTGCCACCTGGCGGGGCGACGGCTACGAGCAGTACTTC. This translates into CATWRGDGYEQYF.

This chain links TRBV18 with TRBJ2-7, with a tentative D call TRBD2 (6 bases). CDR3 length: 16 residues. Deletions cut 4 bases from V and 5 bases from J, with 21 bases between. Germline V gene lookup returns CDR1 KGHSH and CDR2 LQKENI. CDR3: CASSLSGTLIGDEQYF. DNA for the CDR3: TGTGCCAGCTCACTTTCCGGGACTCTTATAGGCGACGAGCAGTACTTC.

The chain has TRBV19 and TRBJ2-7; D perhaps matches TRBD2 (6 bases). V shed 5 bases and J shed 0 bases, with 11 bases lying between them. The CDR3 length is 14 residues. In germline, CDR1 is LNHDA, CDR2 SQIVND (reference sequence). CDR3 region: CASSGGSSSYEQYF. The DNA for the CDR3 is TGTGCCAGTAGTGGGGGGTCGAGCTCCTACGAGCAGTACTTC.

The V and J genes are TRBV5-6 and TRBJ2-3, with 10 bases identical to TRBD1. Germline assignment: CDR1 SGHDT and CDR2 YYEEEE. This CDR3 region has 14 residues. V lost 4 bases, J lost 4 bases, and 3 bases stayed unmatched. The CDR3 reads CASSPGQGADTQYF. The DNA for the CDR3 is TGTGCCAGCAGCCCAGGACAGGGGGCAGATACGCAGTATTTT.

The chain is built from TRBV6-5 and TRBJ1-1, with TRBD1 identical over 9 bases. Per germline, CDR1 MNHEY and CDR2 SVGAGI. This CDR3 comprises 15 residues. V lost 4 bases to trimming and J lost 5 bases; unmatched junction nucleotides: 8. CDR3 amino acids: CASSFLGQGRTEAFF. DNA of the CDR3: TGTGCCAGCAGTTTCCTCGGACAGGGGAGGACTGAAGCTTTCTTT.

The chain joins TRBV27 to TRBJ2-7, with 11 bases identical to TRBD1. Germline-derived CDR1 and CDR2 are MNHEY and SMNVEV (reference sequence). V lost 6 bases and J lost 3; bases outside the gene matches: 10. This CDR3 region has 16 residues. In DNA, the CDR3 is TGTGCCAGCAGCCGGACAGGGGGCGCGGGAGGCTACGAGCAGTACTTC. This encodes CASSRTGGAGGYEQYF.

V usage is TRBV5-1 and J usage is TRBJ2-2, with 14 positions matching TRBD2. The germline V gene has CDR1 SGHRS and CDR2 YFSETQ. CDR3 length: 20 residues. J gave up 1 base and V 4 bases, and 12 bases lay outside the gene matches. This CDR3 reads CASSPRPRLAGGKNTGELFF. In DNA, the CDR3 is TGCGCCAGCAGCCCTAGGCCCCGACTAGCGGGAGGGAAGAACACCGGGGAGCTGTTTTTT.

The chain uses TRBV7-3 and TRBJ1-6, with a weak D call TRBD1 (5 bases). The CDR3 extends over 15 amino acids. Germline CDR1 and CDR2: SGHTA and FQGTGA. Trimming removed 0 bases at V and 9 bases at J, with 12 bases between. The chain's CDR3 is CASSLTGAGSSPLHF. The DNA for the CDR3 is TGTGCCAGCAGCTTAACAGGGGCAGGGTCTTCACCCCTCCACTTT.

This clone was recorded once. The rearrangement joins TRBV27 to TRBJ1-4, with TRBD1 matching over 8 bases. CDR1 is MNHEY, CDR2 SMNVEV, per germline (reference sequence). V trimming: 5 bases; J trimming: 0 bases; junction bases outside the gene matches: 20. The CDR3 extends over 21 amino acids. This CDR3 is CASSLGQGLTHTAATNEKLFF. The CDR3 DNA follows: TGTGCCAGCAGTCTTGGACAGGGATTAACCCATACCGCCGCAACTAATGAAAAACTGTTTTTT.